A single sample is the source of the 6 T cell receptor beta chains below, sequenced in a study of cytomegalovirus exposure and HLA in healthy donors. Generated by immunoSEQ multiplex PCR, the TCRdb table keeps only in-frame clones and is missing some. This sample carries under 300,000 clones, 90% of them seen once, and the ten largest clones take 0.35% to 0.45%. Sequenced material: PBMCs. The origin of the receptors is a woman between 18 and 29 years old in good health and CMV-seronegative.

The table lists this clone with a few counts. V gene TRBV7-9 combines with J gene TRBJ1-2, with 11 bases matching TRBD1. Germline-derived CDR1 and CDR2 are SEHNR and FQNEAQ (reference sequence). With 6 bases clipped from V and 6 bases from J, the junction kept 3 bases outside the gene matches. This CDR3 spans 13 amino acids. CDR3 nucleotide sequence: TGTGCCAGCAGACAGGGACAGGGGGATGGCTACACCTTC. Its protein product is CASRQGQGDGYTF.

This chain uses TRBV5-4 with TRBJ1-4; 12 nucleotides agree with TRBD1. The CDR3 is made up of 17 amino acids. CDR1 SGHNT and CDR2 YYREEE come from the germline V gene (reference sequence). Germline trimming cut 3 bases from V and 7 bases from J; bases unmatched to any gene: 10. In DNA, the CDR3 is TGTGCCAGCAGCTCGTCCCGGGACAGGGGGCGGACTGAAAAACTGTTTTTT. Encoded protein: CASSSSRDRGRTEKLFF.

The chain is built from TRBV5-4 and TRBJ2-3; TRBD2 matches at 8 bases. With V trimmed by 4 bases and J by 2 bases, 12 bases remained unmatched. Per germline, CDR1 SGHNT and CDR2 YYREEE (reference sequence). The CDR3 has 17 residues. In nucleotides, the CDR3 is TGTGCCAGCAGCCCCCCCGGGAGGGGGGAAGACACAGATACGCAGTATTTT. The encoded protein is CASSPPGRGEDTDTQYF.

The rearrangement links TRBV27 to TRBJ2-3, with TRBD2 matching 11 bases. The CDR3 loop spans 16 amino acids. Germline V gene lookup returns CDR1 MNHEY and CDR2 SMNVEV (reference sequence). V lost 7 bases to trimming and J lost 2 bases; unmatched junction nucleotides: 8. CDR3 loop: CASKSLAGGYTDTQYF. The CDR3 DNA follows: TGTGCCAGCAAGAGCCTAGCGGGGGGTTACACAGATACGCAGTATTTT.

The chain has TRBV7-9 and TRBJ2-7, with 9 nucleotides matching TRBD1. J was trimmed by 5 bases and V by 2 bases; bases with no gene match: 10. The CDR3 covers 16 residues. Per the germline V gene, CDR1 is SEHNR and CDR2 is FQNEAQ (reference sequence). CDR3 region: CASSLPPGQGMDEQYV. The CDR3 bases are TGTGCCAGCAGCTTACCCCCGGGACAGGGAATGGACGAGCAGTACGTC.

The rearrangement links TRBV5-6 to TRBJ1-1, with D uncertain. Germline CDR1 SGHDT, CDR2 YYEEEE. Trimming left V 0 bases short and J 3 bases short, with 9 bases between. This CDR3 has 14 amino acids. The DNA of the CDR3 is TGTGCCAGCAGCTTGGTTTCCTCGGACACTGAAGCTTTCTTT. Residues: CASSLVSSDTEAFF.